Following are 9 T cell receptor beta chains from one sample sequenced in a study of blood T cell repertoires in COVID-19. The protocol was immunoSEQ multiplex PCR, while the TCRdb copy is restricted to in-frame clones and leaves out a portion. Of roughly 300,000 clones in the sample, around 82% were seen once. Sequencing was done on a sample of peripheral blood. The receptors come from a woman aged 45-59 years with acute or convalescent COVID-19.

The chain recombines TRBV5-8 with TRBJ1-5; weak D call: TRBD1 (5 bases). Germline assignment: CDR1 SGHTS and CDR2 YDEGEE. The ends were cut back, 3 bases at V and 6 bases at J, with 10 bases in the middle. The CDR3 contains 13 residues. The CDR3 bases are TGTGCCAGCAGCTGGGGCGGGGGTCAGCCCCAGCATTTT. Translation gives CASSWGGGQPQHF.

The DNA of the CDR3 is TGTGCCAGCAGGCATGTAGGGGTAAATGAAAAACTGTTTTTT. Protein: CASRHVGVNEKLFF. This chain uses TRBV3-1 (or the pseudogene TRBV3-2) with TRBJ1-4; perhaps TRBD1 as D (5 bases). Looked up from germline, CDR1 is LGHDT and CDR2 is YNNKEL (reference sequence). V lost 6 bases and J lost 5, with 13 bases in between. The CDR3 is made up of 14 amino acids.

J is TRBJ1-1 and V is TRBV4-1; 11 bases line up with TRBD1. There are 21 residues in the CDR3. Looked up from germline, CDR1 is MGHRA and CDR2 is YSYEKL. After removal of 0 bases from V and 5 bases from J, the junction contained 20 bases not matched to a gene. The CDR3: CASSQDSLGWGQGGLGTEAFF. DNA of the CDR3: TGCGCCAGCAGCCAAGATAGTCTGGGCTGGGGACAGGGGGGTCTGGGGACTGAAGCTTTCTTT.

This sequence joins TRBV27 and TRBJ2-5; 7 bases line up with TRBD1. The CDR3 consists of 15 residues. The ends lost 4 bases at V and 5 bases at J; junction bases unmatched: 10. Germline V lookup: CDR1 MNHEY, CDR2 SMNVEV (reference sequence). The CDR3 loop is CASSSGGASGETQYF. For the CDR3, the DNA is TGTGCCAGCAGTTCAGGGGGAGCTTCCGGGGAGACCCAGTACTTC.

V usage is TRBV5-8 and J usage is TRBJ1-1; TRBD1 agrees at 7 bases. Per germline, CDR1 SGHTS and CDR2 YDEGEE. Unmatched junction bases numbered 4, after V lost 4 bases and J lost 1 base. This CDR3 has 14 amino acids. The CDR3 reads CASSGDSSNTEAFF. The CDR3 DNA sequence: TGTGCCAGCAGCGGGGACAGTTCGAACACTGAAGCTTTCTTT.

V gene TRBV5-1 combines with J gene TRBJ2-7; perhaps TRBD2 as D (6 bases). The V and J ends lost 0 bases and 2 bases respectively, with 12 bases between them. This CDR3 is built from 15 residues. The germline CDR1 and CDR2 sequences are SGHRS and YFSETQ. The CDR3 nucleotides read TGCGCCAGCAGCTTGGCACTAGCCGCTACCTACGAGCAGTACTTC. Translated, it gives CASSLALAATYEQYF.

The chain couples TRBV7-3 to TRBJ2-2; 9 positions match TRBD1. The CDR3 totals 16 residues. After removal of 5 bases from V and 0 bases from J, the junction contained 4 bases not matched to a gene. Per the germline V gene, CDR1 is SGHTA and CDR2 is FQGTGA. The CDR3 loop reads CASSPRQGANTGELFF. In DNA form, the CDR3 reads TGTGCCAGCAGCCCTCGACAGGGGGCGAACACCGGGGAGCTGTTTTTT.

The rearrangement joins TRBV5-4 to TRBJ2-5; D might be TRBD2 (5 bases). The CDR3 loop spans 19 amino acids. The germline V gene encodes CDR1 SGHNT and CDR2 YYREEE (reference sequence). Trimming shortened V by 0 bases and J by 1 base, and 22 bases separated the two germline ends. For the CDR3, the DNA is TGTGCCAGCAGCTTGGTCTACGGCAGTGCGGGCTCCCTCCAAGAGACCCAGTACTTC. It translates to CASSLVYGSAGSLQETQYF.

The chain employs TRBV30 and TRBJ2-3; D is unresolved. This CDR3 is 12 amino acids long. Trimming took 3 bases from V and 6 from J, leaving 10 bases between them. Per the germline V gene, CDR1 is GTSNPN and CDR2 is SVGIG (reference sequence). The CDR3 nucleotides read TGTGCCTGGAGCCGGTACCCGGATACGCAGTATTTT. Its translation is CAWSRYPDTQYF.